This entry lists 16 T cell receptor beta chains sequenced from one sample in a study of cytomegalovirus exposure and HLA in healthy donors. Only in-frame clones appear in the TCRdb table, and some are missing; sequencing was by immunoSEQ multiplex PCR. This table has about 220,000 clones, 88% appearing once. The sample taken for sequencing was PBMCs. These receptors originate from a woman between 18 and 29 years old in good health and CMV-seronegative.

This clone has only one observation. The chain uses TRBV15 and TRBJ2-7; 8 bases map to TRBD1. The CDR3 covers 18 residues. Trimming removed 1 base from V and 1 base from J; junction bases left unmatched: 12. Germline V gene lookup returns CDR1 LNHNV and CDR2 YYDKDF (reference sequence). The CDR3 protein is CATSRVREGQGGSYEQYF. The CDR3 DNA follows: TGTGCCACCAGCAGAGTTCGGGAAGGACAGGGAGGATCCTACGAGCAGTACTTC.

The chain carries TRBV5-1 and TRBJ2-2; D may be TRBD1 (5 bases). The CDR3 is made up of 14 amino acids. Germline V gene lookup returns CDR1 SGHRS and CDR2 YFSETQ. V was clipped by 5 bases and J by 0 bases, with 8 bases between them. This CDR3 reads CASRTTANTGELFF. As DNA, the CDR3 is TGCGCCAGCAGGACGACAGCGAACACCGGGGAGCTGTTTTTT.

The chain couples TRBV27 to TRBJ2-1, with D possibly TRBD2 on 6 matching bases. Germline V gene data show CDR1 as MNHEY and CDR2 as SMNVEV (reference sequence). Trimming stripped 5 bases from V and 7 bases from J, with 12 bases between. This CDR3 contains 13 residues. The CDR3 DNA follows: TGTGCCAGCAGTGGGACTTTGGCAAATGAGCAGTTCTTC. Its protein product is CASSGTLANEQFF.

The chain combines TRBV19 with TRBJ2-5; the D gene is possibly TRBD1 (5 bases). Germline-derived CDR1 and CDR2 are LNHDA and SQIVND (reference sequence). The CDR3 runs to 16 residues. The ends were cut back, 5 bases at V and 5 bases at J, with 21 bases in the middle. CDR3 loop: CASSRAGSRAGETQYF. Written as DNA, the CDR3 is TGTGCCAGTAGTCGAGCTGGCAGCCGGGCAGGGGAGACCCAGTACTTC.

This rearrangement joins TRBV29-1 to TRBJ2-5, with unresolved D. Per the germline V gene, CDR1 is SQVTM and CDR2 is ANQGSEA. The CDR3 covers 13 residues. V gave up 2 bases and J gave up 3 bases, with 10 bases separating them. CDR3: CSVEHANKETQYF. The CDR3 DNA reads as TGCAGCGTTGAACATGCAAACAAAGAGACCCAGTACTTC.

The chain joins TRBV28 to TRBJ2-5; D unclear. Germline loops: CDR1 MDHEN, CDR2 SYDVKM. CDR3 length: 11 amino acids. The V end was cut by 4 bases, the J end by 3 bases, with 3 bases between. The CDR3 sequence is CASSSEETQYF. CDR3 nucleotide sequence: TGTGCCAGCAGTTCCGAAGAGACCCAGTACTTC.

In its sample, this clone was seen a few times. This chain links TRBV19 with TRBJ1-3, with D possibly being TRBD1 (5 bases). Trimming cost V 3 bases and J 2 bases, with 8 bases left between them. Germline V gives CDR1 LNHDA, CDR2 SQIVND (reference sequence). The length of the CDR3 is 14 residues. DNA for the CDR3: TGTGCCAGTAGTATGTCGACAGCTGGAAACACCATATATTTT. Encoded protein: CASSMSTAGNTIYF.

The V call is TRBV7-2, the J call TRBJ2-7; maybe TRBD1 (6 bases). V lost 3 bases and J lost 3, with 12 bases in between. From germline, CDR1 is SGHTA and CDR2 FQGNSA. CDR3 length: 14 amino acids. CDR3 amino acids: CASSFPGHLYEQYF. The CDR3 coding sequence is TGTGCCAGCAGCTTCCCGGGACATCTCTACGAGCAGTACTTC.

DNA of the CDR3: TGTGCCAGCAGCGCTAGGGGCGGGAGCTCCTACGAGCAGTACTTC. Encoded protein: CASSARGGSSYEQYF. V gene TRBV9 combines with J gene TRBJ2-7, with TRBD2 matching 7 bases. With 3 bases clipped from V and 0 bases from J, the junction kept 6 bases outside the gene matches. The CDR3 extends over 15 amino acids. Germline CDR1 is SGDLS and CDR2 is YYNGEE. Supplemented by reference TRBV9 and TRBJ2-7, the full variable domain reads DSGVTQTPKHLITATGQRVTLRCSPRSGDLSVYWYQQSLDQGLQFLIQYYNGEERAKGNILERFSAQQFPDLHSELNLSSLELGDSALYFCASSARGGSSYEQYFGPGTRLTVT.

The chain employs TRBV5-6 and TRBJ2-7; D not resolved. V dropped 2 bases and J dropped 1 base, with 10 bases sitting between them. This CDR3 spans 14 amino acids. From germline, CDR1 is SGHDT and CDR2 YYEEEE. The CDR3 DNA follows: TGTGCCAGCAGCTTCTCTCCCAGTTCCTACGAGCAGTACTTC. It yields the protein CASSFSPSSYEQYF.

The chain recombines TRBV7-6 with TRBJ2-3; D is undetermined. The CDR3 consists of 15 residues. The ends were cut back, 0 bases at V and 1 base at J, with 8 bases in the middle. Germline V gene sequence: CDR1 SGHVS, CDR2 FNYEAQ. The CDR3 region has the DNA TGTGCCAGCAGCTTAGCCCGACTGGGCACAGATACGCAGTATTTT. Translation: CASSLARLGTDTQYF.

V is TRBV7-8 and J is TRBJ1-1; TRBD1 matches at 8 bases. The CDR3 loop spans 15 amino acids. Germline values: CDR1 SGHVS, CDR2 FQNEAQ. V trimming: 5 bases; J trimming: 0 bases; junction bases outside the gene matches: 5. The CDR3, as DNA: TGTGCCAGCAGCCTTTCAGGGGGCCTGAACACTGAAGCTTTCTTT. Protein: CASSLSGGLNTEAFF.

The J gene is TRBJ2-5, the V gene TRBV5-4, with 8 bases aligning to TRBD1. Germline values: CDR1 SGHNT, CDR2 YYREEE (reference sequence). The length of the CDR3 is 15 residues. J lost 1 base, V lost 4 bases, and 6 bases had no gene match. The CDR3 is CASSKRDRGQETQYF. The CDR3, as DNA: TGTGCCAGCAGCAAGAGAGACAGGGGCCAAGAGACCCAGTACTTC.

V gene TRBV6-6 combines with J gene TRBJ2-7; 10 bases are a match to TRBD2. In germline, CDR1 is MNHNY, CDR2 SVGAGI (reference sequence). The CDR3 is made up of 15 amino acids. Germline trimming cut 5 bases from V and 0 bases from J; bases unmatched to any gene: 4. CDR3 nucleotide sequence: TGTGCCAGCAGTACTAGCGGGAAAAGCTCCTACGAGCAGTACTTC. As protein: CASSTSGKSSYEQYF.

The chain couples TRBV5-1 to TRBJ2-7; 9 positions agree with TRBD2. The CDR3 is 14 amino acids. The germline V gene has CDR1 SGHRS and CDR2 YFSETQ. The V and J ends lost 2 bases and 6 bases, in that order; junction bases with no gene match: 6. The CDR3 protein is CASSLRREGLEQYF. The DNA for the CDR3 is TGCGCCAGCAGCTTACGGCGGGAGGGCCTCGAGCAGTACTTC.

The rearrangement links TRBV19 to TRBJ1-5; 10 positions agree with TRBD1. Germline V lookup: CDR1 LNHDA, CDR2 SQIVND (reference sequence). There are 17 residues in the CDR3. V was pared by 8 bases and J by 2 bases, with 12 bases of the junction left unmatched. The CDR3 region is CASRKTGTGDGNQPQHF. The CDR3 bases are TGTGCCAGTCGAAAAACGGGGACAGGGGATGGCAATCAGCCCCAGCATTTT.